This T cell receptor (beta chain) came from a study of identical twins' blood T cells. The wider study: Around 51 million reads covered six alpha-chain and six beta-chain libraries. Study-level results: Shared CDR3 clonotype counts between two donors mainly tracked the product of their cloneset sizes, twins included.

Of note for this clonotype: Its specificity is not known.

TCR cDNA libraries came from RNA via a modified published protocol. MiXCR, applied by TCRdb to the 5' RACE reads, yields one record per CDR3 protein. The sample has 350,000 to 400,000 distinct CDR3 sequences; about 28% are singletons. The source is a woman aged 18-55 years in good health. The specimen sequenced was PBMCs.

CDR3 sequence: CASSTNREADYTF. Here the CDR3 DNA reads TGTGCCAGCTCAACAAACAGGGAGGCCGACTACACCTTC. The chain uses TRBV18 and TRBJ1-2; the D gene is possibly TRBD1 (6 bases). This CDR3 has 13 amino acids. Germline values: CDR1 KGHSH, CDR2 LQKENI. Between the trimmed V and J ends, which lost 5 bases and 10 bases, there was a span of 17 bases.